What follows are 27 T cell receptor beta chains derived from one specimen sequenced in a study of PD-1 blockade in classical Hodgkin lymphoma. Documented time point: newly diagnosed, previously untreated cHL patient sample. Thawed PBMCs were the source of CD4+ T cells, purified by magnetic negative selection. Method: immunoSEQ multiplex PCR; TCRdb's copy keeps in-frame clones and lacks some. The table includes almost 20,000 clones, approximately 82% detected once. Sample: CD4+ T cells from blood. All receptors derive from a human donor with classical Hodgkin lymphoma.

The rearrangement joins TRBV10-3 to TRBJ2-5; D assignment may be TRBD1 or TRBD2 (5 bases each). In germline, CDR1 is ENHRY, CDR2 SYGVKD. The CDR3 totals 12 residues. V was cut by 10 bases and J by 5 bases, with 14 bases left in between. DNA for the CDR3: TGTGCCACCTGTAGTGGGACCGAGACCCAGTACTTC. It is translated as CATCSGTETQYF.

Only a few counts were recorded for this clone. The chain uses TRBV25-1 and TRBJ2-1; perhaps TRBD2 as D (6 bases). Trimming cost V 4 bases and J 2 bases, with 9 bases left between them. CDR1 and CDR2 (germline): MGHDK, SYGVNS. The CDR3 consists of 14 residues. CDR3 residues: CASSGAGTYNEQFF. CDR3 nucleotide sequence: TGTGCCAGCAGTGGTGCGGGAACCTACAATGAGCAGTTCTTC.

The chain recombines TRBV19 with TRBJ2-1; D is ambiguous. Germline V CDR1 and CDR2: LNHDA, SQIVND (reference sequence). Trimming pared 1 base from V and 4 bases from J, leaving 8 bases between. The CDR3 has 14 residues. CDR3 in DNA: TGTGCCAGTAGTATAGCAGGAACGTACAATGAGCAGTTCTTC. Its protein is CASSIAGTYNEQFF.

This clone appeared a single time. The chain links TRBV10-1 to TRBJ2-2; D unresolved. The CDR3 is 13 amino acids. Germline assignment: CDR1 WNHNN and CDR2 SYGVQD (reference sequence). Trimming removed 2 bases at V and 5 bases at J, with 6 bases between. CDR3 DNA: TGCGCCAGCAGTGAGATAGGGACCGGGGAGCTGTTTTTT. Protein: CASSEIGTGELFF.

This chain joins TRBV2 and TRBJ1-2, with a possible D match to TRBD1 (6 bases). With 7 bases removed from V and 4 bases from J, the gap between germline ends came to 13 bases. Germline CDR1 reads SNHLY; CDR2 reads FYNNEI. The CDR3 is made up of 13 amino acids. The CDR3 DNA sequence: TGTGCCAGCATGCAGGGGCGAATCTATGGCTACACCTTC. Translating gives CASMQGRIYGYTF.

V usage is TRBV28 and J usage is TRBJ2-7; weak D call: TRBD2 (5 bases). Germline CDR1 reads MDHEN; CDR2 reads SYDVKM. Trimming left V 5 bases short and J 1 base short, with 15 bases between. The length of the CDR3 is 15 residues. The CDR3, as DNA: TGTGCCAGCAGTCACCAGACTATTGGTTCCTACGAGCAGTACTTC. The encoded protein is CASSHQTIGSYEQYF. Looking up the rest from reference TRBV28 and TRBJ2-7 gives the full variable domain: DVKVTQSSRYLVKRTGEKVFLECVQDMDHENMFWYRQDPGLGLRLIYFSYDVKMKEKGDIPEGYSVSREKKERFSLILESASTNQTSMYLCASSHQTIGSYEQYFGPGTRLTVT.

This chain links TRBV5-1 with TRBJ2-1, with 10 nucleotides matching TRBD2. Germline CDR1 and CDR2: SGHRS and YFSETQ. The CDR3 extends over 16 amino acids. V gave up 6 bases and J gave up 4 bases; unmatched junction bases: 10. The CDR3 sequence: CASTAQAGGGYNEQFF. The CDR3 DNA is TGCGCCAGCACCGCCCAAGCGGGAGGGGGTTACAATGAGCAGTTCTTC.

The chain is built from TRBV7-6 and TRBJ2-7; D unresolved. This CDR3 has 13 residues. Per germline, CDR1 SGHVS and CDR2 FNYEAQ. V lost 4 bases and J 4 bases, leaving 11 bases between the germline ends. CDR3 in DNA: TGTGCCAGCAGCTCGCCCCCAGATTACGAGCAGTACTTC. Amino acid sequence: CASSSPPDYEQYF.

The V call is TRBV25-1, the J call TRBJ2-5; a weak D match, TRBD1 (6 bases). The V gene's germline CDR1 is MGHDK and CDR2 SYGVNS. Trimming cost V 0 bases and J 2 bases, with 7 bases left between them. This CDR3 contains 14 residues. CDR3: CASSEYTGQETQYF. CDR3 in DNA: TGTGCCAGCAGTGAATATACAGGGCAAGAGACCCAGTACTTC.

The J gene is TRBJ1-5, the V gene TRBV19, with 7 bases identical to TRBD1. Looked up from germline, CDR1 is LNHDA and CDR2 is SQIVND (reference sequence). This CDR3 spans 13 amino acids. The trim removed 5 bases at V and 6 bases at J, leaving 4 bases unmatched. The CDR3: CASSDRDGQPQHF. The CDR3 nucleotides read TGTGCCAGTAGTGACAGGGATGGTCAGCCCCAGCATTTT.

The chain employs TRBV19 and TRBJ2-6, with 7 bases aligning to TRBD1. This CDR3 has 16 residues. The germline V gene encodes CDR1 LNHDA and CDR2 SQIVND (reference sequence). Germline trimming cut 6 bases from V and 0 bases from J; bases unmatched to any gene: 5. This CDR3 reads CASSRDRSSGANVLTF. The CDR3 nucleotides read TGTGCCAGTAGCCGGGACAGAAGCTCTGGGGCCAACGTCCTGACTTTC.

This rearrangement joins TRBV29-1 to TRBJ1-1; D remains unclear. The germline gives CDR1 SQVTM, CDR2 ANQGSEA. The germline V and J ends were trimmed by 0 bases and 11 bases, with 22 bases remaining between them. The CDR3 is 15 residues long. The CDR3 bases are TGCAGCGTTGAAGACGTGACCCCTTCTTCGATGGTGGCTTTCTTT. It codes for CSVEDVTPSSMVAFF. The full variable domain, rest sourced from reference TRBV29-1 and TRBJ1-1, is SAVISQKPSRDICQRGTSLTIQCQVDSQVTMMFWYRQQPGQSLTLIATANQGSEATYESGFVIDKFPISRPNLTFSTLTVSNMSPEDSSIYLCSVEDVTPSSMVAFFGQGTRLTVV.

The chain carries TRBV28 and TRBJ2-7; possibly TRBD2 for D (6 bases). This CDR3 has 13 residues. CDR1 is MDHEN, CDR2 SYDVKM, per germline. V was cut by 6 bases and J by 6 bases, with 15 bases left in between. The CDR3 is CASRTSPGVEQYF. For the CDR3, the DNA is TGTGCCAGCAGAACCAGTCCGGGGGTCGAGCAGTACTTC.

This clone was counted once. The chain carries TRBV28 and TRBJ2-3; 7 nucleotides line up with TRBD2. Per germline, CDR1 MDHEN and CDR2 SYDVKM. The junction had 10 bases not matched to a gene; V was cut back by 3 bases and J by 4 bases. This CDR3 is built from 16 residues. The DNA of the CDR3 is TGTGCCAGCAGTTTCGTGGCGGGAGTTGGCGCAGATACGCAGTATTTT. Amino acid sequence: CASSFVAGVGADTQYF.

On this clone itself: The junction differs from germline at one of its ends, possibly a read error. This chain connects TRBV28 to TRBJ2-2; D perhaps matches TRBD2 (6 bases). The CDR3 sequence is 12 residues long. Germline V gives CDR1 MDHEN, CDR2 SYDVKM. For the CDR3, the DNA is TGTGCCAGCAGTTTACAGACCGGGGGGCTGTTTTTT. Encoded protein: CASSLQTGGLFF.

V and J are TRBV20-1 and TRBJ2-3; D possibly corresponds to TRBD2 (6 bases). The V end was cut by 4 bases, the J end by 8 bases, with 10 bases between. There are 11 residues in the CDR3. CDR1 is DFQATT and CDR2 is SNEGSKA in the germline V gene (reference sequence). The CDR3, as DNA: TGCAGTGCTAACCGGGACTCTACGCAGTATTTT. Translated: CSANRDSTQYF.

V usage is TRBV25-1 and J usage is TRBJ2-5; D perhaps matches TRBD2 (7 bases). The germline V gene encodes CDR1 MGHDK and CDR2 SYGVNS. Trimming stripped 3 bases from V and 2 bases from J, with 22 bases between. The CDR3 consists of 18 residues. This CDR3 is CASSDRIGTGGPQETQYF. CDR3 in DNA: TGTGCCAGCAGTGACCGAATCGGGACGGGGGGCCCTCAAGAGACCCAGTACTTC.

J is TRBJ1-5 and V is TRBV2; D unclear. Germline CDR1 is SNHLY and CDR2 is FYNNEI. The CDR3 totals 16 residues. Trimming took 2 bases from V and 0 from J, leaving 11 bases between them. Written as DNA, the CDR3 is TGTGCCAGCAGTGAAAACGGTTGGGTTAGCAATCAGCCCCAGCATTTT. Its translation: CASSENGWVSNQPQHF.

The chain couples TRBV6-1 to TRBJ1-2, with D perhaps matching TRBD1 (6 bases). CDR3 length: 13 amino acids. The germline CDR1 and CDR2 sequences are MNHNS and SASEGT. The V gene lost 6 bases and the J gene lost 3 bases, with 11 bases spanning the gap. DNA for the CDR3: TGTGCCAGCAGGCGGACAGCAGACTATGGCTACACCTTC. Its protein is CASRRTADYGYTF.

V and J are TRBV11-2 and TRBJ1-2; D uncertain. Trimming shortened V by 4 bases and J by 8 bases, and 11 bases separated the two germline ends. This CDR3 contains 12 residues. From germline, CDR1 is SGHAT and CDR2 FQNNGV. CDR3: CASSSVPGGYTF. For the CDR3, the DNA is TGTGCCAGCAGCTCCGTCCCGGGCGGCTACACCTTC. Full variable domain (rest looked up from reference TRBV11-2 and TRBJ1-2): EAGVAQSPRYKIIEKRQSVAFWCNPISGHATLYWYQQILGQGPKLLIQFQNNGVVDDSQLPKDRFSAERLKGVDSTLKIQPAKLEDSAVYLCASSSVPGGYTFGSGTRLTVV.

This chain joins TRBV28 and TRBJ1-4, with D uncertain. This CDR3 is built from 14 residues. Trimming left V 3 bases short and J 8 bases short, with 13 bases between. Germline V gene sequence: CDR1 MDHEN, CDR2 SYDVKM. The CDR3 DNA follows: TGTGCCAGCAGTTTGGGAATAACAGCCGAAAAACTGTTTTTT. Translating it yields CASSLGITAEKLFF.

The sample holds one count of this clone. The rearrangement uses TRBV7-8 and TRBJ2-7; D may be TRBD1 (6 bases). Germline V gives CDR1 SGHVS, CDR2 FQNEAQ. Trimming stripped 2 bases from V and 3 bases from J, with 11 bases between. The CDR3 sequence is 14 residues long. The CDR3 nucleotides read TGTGCCAGCAGCTTAAGGCAGGGGATCTACGAGCAGTACTTC. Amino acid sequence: CASSLRQGIYEQYF.

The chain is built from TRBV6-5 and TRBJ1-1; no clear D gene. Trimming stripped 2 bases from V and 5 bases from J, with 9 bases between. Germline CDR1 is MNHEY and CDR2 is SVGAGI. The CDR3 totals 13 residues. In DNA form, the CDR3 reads TGTGCCAGCAGTTACGCCGGGCGGACTGAAGCTTTCTTT. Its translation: CASSYAGRTEAFF.

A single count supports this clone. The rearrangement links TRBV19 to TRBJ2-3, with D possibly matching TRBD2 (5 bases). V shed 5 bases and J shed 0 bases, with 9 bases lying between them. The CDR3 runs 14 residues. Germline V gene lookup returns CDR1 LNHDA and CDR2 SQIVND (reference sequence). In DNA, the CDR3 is TGTGCCAGTAGTCATCGGACTAGCACAGATACGCAGTATTTT. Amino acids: CASSHRTSTDTQYF.

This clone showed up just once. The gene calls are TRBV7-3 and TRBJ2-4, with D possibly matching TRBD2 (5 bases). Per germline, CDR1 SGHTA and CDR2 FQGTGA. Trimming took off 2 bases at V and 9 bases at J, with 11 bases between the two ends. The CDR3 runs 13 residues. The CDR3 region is CASSLLDGSIQYF. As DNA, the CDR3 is TGTGCCAGCAGCTTACTCGATGGGAGCATTCAGTACTTC.

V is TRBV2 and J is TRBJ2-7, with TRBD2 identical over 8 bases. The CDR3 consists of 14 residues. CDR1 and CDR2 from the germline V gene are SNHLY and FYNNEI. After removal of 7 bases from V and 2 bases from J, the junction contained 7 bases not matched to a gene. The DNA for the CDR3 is TGTGCCAGCAAAGGCGGGAGGTCCGCCTACGAGCAGTACTTC. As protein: CASKGGRSAYEQYF.

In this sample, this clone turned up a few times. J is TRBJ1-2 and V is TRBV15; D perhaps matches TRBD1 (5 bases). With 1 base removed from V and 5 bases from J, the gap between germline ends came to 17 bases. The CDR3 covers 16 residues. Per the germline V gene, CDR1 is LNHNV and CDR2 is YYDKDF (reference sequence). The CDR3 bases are TGTGCCACCAGCAGAGTCTACGGGGACGGGGGGTATGGCTACACCTTC. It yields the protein CATSRVYGDGGYGYTF.